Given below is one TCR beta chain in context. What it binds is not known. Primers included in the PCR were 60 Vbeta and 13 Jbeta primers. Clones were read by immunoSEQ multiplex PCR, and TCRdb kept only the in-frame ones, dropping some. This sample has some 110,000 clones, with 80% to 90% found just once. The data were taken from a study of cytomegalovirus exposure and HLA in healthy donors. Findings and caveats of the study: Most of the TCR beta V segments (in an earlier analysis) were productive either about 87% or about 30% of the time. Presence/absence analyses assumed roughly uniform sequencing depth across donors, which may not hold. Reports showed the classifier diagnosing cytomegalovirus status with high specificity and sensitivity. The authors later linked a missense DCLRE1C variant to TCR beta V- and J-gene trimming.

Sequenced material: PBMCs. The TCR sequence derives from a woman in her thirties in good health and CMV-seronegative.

The CDR3 reads CASSLAGTLGEQYF. In nucleotides, the CDR3 is TGTGCCAGCAGCTTGGCCGGGACATTGGGCGAGCAGTACTTC. This chain joins TRBV7-9 and TRBJ2-7, with D perhaps matching TRBD1 (6 bases). This CDR3 is built from 14 residues. Deletions cut 3 bases from V and 6 bases from J, with 15 bases between. Looked up from germline, CDR1 is SEHNR and CDR2 is FQNEAQ (reference sequence).